This T cell receptor beta chain was recorded in a study of blood T cell repertoires in COVID-19. At the level of the study: The cDNA or gDNA used as material had been derived from T cells, B-cell-depleted T cells, or PBMCs.

TCRdb's copy holds only in-frame clones and misses some; the assay was immunoSEQ multiplex PCR. Of fewer than 250,000 clones listed, less than 80% are singletons. V gave up 2 bases and J gave up 4 bases; unmatched junction bases: 5. Germline values: CDR1 SGHTA, CDR2 FQGNSA. The CDR3 is 15 amino acids. The chain recombines TRBV7-2 with TRBJ2-3; TRBD2 matches 8 bases. Material for sequencing was peripheral blood. The clonotype originates from a woman between 45 and 60 years old with acute or convalescent COVID-19. CDR3 protein: CASSLRTSHSDTQYF. CDR3 nucleotides: TGTGCCAGCAGCTTAAGGACTAGCCATTCAGATACGCAGTATTTT. Full variable domain (missing parts from reference TRBV7-2 and TRBJ2-3): GAGVSQSPSNKVTEKGKDVELRCDPISGHTALYWYRQSLGQGLEFLIYFQGNSAPDKSGLPSDRFSAERTGGSVSTLTIQRTQQEDSAVYLCASSLRTSHSDTQYFGPGTRLTVL.